Sequencing of this TCR beta chain was carried out in a study of post-analysis software for immune sequencing data. Overall study results and limits: Multiple sclerosis patients had significantly lower normalized Chao1 diversity than controls. Comparison of patients with controls showed roughly five TRBV segments more frequent in patients, TRBV5-6, TRBV5-1 and TRBV20-1 among them.

Germline values: CDR1 SGHTA, CDR2 FQGNSA. The V and J ends lost 5 bases and 5 bases respectively, with 12 bases between them. The CDR3 covers 13 residues. Unique molecular identifiers tagged the TCR beta cDNA libraries. TCRdb re-derived calls from the PCR reads in MiXCR, one entry per CDR3 protein. Here the sample spans fewer than 850,000 distinct CDR3 sequences, roughly 27% being singletons. Remarks on this clonotype: Antigen: not known.

The TCR was taken from a girl aged 5-17 years with multiple sclerosis. The chain carries TRBV7-2 and TRBJ1-2; D gene uncertain. The sequenced sample consisted of blood. CDR3 nucleotide sequence: TGTGCCAGCAGCCTCCCCCCGCGGTATGGCTACACCTTC. Its protein product is CASSLPPRYGYTF.